These 32 T cell receptor beta chains share one sample of origin, sequenced in a study of shared clonotypes between healthy human individuals. TCRdb's copy holds only in-frame clones and misses some; the assay was immunoSEQ multiplex PCR. The sample shows some 1 million clones, about 75% of them seen only once. The sample consisted of memory CD4+ T cells sorted from blood. Subset described: CD45RA-negative fraction. These receptors were obtained from a young man in good health.

Notes on this clone: This sample includes further DNA sequences coding for the same CDR3. The chain couples TRBV5-1 to TRBJ2-3; D gene uncertain. CDR1 and CDR2 from the germline V gene are SGHRS and YFSETQ. V lost 0 bases and J lost 4, with 6 bases in between. This CDR3 is 13 amino acids long. The DNA of the CDR3 is TGCGCCAGCAGCTTGGCAGCTGCAGATACGCAGTATTTT. It encodes CASSLAAADTQYF. Filled out from reference TRBV5-1 and TRBJ2-3, the complete variable domain reads KAGVTQTPRYLIKTRGQQVTLSCSPISGHRSVSWYQQTPGQGLQFLFEYFSETQRNKGNFPGRFSGRQFSNSRSEMNVSTLELGDSALYLCASSLAAADTQYFGPGTRLTVL.

The chain couples TRBV5-1 to TRBJ2-1; TRBD2 matches at 8 bases. Trimming at V came to 4 bases and at J to 8 bases, leaving 23 bases not matched to a gene. The germline V gene has CDR1 SGHRS and CDR2 YFSETQ. The CDR3 spans 19 residues. CDR3 loop: CASSRNPRGPSGSADEQFF. CDR3 nucleotides: TGCGCCAGCAGCCGAAACCCCAGGGGTCCCAGCGGGAGCGCGGATGAGCAGTTCTTC.

The V and J genes are TRBV5-1 and TRBJ2-7; D is tentatively TRBD1 or TRBD2 (6 bases each). There are 12 residues in the CDR3. CDR1 SGHRS and CDR2 YFSETQ come from the germline V gene. The V gene lost 2 bases and the J gene lost 6 bases, with 9 bases spanning the gap. The CDR3 nucleotides read TGCGCCAGCAGCTTACGGGGGCTCGAGCAGTACTTC. Translated: CASSLRGLEQYF.

This rearrangement joins TRBV4-2 to TRBJ2-2, with a weak D call TRBD2 (6 bases). The CDR3 is made up of 16 amino acids. V dropped 2 bases and J dropped 0 bases, with 10 bases sitting between them. The germline V gene encodes CDR1 LGHNA and CDR2 YNFKEQ. CDR3 nucleotide sequence: TGTGCCAGCAGCCAACGGGACTCTACGAACACCGGGGAGCTGTTTTTT. Encoded protein: CASSQRDSTNTGELFF.

V and J are TRBV29-1 and TRBJ1-2, with D possibly TRBD1 on 5 matching bases. With 7 bases removed from V and 6 bases from J, the gap between germline ends came to 9 bases. CDR3 length: 10 residues. Germline V gene data show CDR1 as SQVTM and CDR2 as ANQGSEA. The CDR3 sequence is CSALGDGYTF. The CDR3 DNA reads as TGCAGCGCGCTAGGGGATGGCTACACCTTC.

V usage is TRBV18 and J usage is TRBJ2-3, with D unresolved. The V and J ends lost 4 bases and 1 base respectively, with 9 bases between them. The CDR3 length is 14 residues. Germline V gene data show CDR1 as KGHSH and CDR2 as LQKENI. In nucleotides, the CDR3 is TGTGCCAGCTCACGAAAGACCCGCACAGATACGCAGTATTTT. Translated, it gives CASSRKTRTDTQYF.

This clone has just a few counts. The chain has TRBV7-2 and TRBJ2-4; TRBD2 matches at 9 bases. The CDR3 runs to 15 residues. In germline, CDR1 is SGHTA, CDR2 FQGNSA. V gave up 4 bases and J gave up 6 bases; unmatched junction bases: 7. CDR3: CASSYSGSGRNIQYF. CDR3 sequence (DNA): TGTGCCAGCAGCTATAGCGGGAGTGGGAGAAACATTCAGTACTTC.

The chain uses TRBV19 and TRBJ1-6; unclear D gene. CDR3 size: 15 residues. CDR1 and CDR2 from the germline V gene are LNHDA and SQIVND (reference sequence). Trimming cost V 4 bases and J 8 bases, with 15 bases left between them. The CDR3 DNA follows: TGTGCCAGTAGTACCATAGCATTATCGGATTCACCCCTCCACTTT. Residues: CASSTIALSDSPLHF. Looking up the rest from reference TRBV19 and TRBJ1-6 gives the full variable domain: DGGITQSPKYLFRKEGQNVTLSCEQNLNHDAMYWYRQDPGQGLRLIYYSQIVNDFQKGDIAEGYSVSREKKESFPLTVTSAQKNPTAFYLCASSTIALSDSPLHFGNGTRLTVT.

The chain joins TRBV29-1 to TRBJ1-5; D unresolved. CDR1 SQVTM and CDR2 ANQGSEA come from the germline V gene. V was trimmed by 0 bases and J by 7 bases, leaving 10 bases between them. There are 13 residues in the CDR3. Here the CDR3 DNA reads TGCAGCGTTGAAGAGGCCCTGGGGCAGCCCCAGCATTTT. Protein product: CSVEEALGQPQHF. Variable domain in full (rest from reference TRBV29-1 and TRBJ1-5): SAVISQKPSRDICQRGTSLTIQCQVDSQVTMMFWYRQQPGQSLTLIATANQGSEATYESGFVIDKFPISRPNLTFSTLTVSNMSPEDSSIYLCSVEEALGQPQHFGDGTRLSIL.

The V and J genes are TRBV4-1 and TRBJ1-2; 10 bases align to TRBD1. Germline V CDR1 and CDR2: MGHRA, YSYEKL. The CDR3 is 17 amino acids. With 0 bases clipped from V and 8 bases from J, the junction kept 12 bases outside the gene matches. CDR3 sequence reads: CASSQDRGTGVTEGYTF. The CDR3, as DNA: TGCGCCAGCAGCCAAGATAGAGGGACAGGGGTGACAGAAGGCTACACCTTC.

This clone appeared a single time. V gene TRBV5-8 combines with J gene TRBJ1-1; D remains ambiguous. Germline CDR1 SGHTS, CDR2 YDEGEE. V gave up 5 bases and J gave up 1 base, with 9 bases separating them. The CDR3 sequence is 13 residues long. CDR3 loop: CASSSDGNTEAFF. The CDR3 coding sequence is TGTGCCAGCAGTTCGGATGGGAACACTGAAGCTTTCTTT.

This chain joins TRBV4-1 and TRBJ1-1; D gene uncertain. Per the germline V gene, CDR1 is MGHRA and CDR2 is YSYEKL. The CDR3 extends over 14 amino acids. V was shortened by 0 bases and J by 5 bases, with 10 bases between the two germline ends. CDR3 DNA sequence: TGCGCCAGCAGCCAAGACTTTAAGAGGACTGAAGCTTTCTTT. This translates into CASSQDFKRTEAFF.

In this sample, this clone turned up once. The chain is built from TRBV18 and TRBJ2-4; D possibly uses TRBD1 or TRBD2 (5 bases each). V lost 3 bases, J lost 6 bases, and 18 bases lay in between. Germline V gene data show CDR1 as KGHSH and CDR2 as LQKENI. This CDR3 has 16 amino acids. The CDR3 protein is CASSPALGKRGNIQYF. The CDR3 DNA follows: TGTGCCAGCTCACCCGCCCTGGGAAAGAGGGGAAACATTCAGTACTTC.

The V call is TRBV5-1, the J call TRBJ2-5; 10 positions agree with TRBD1. CDR1 SGHRS and CDR2 YFSETQ come from the germline V gene. The V gene end was trimmed by 0 bases and the J gene end by 5 bases; junction bases not matched to a gene: 7. CDR3 length: 16 residues. CDR3 DNA: TGCGCCAGCAGCTTGGGTACAGGGACAGGGGATGAGACCCAGTACTTC. Translated, it gives CASSLGTGTGDETQYF.

The CDR3, as DNA: TGTGCCAGCAGTTACGCCGACCAGGAAAAGACCCAGTACTTC. Encoded protein: CASSYADQEKTQYF. The chain recombines TRBV6-6 with TRBJ2-5; D call uncertain. V was clipped by 2 bases and J by 6 bases, with 13 bases between them. This CDR3 has 14 residues. From germline, CDR1 is MNHNY and CDR2 SVGAGI (reference sequence).

V usage is TRBV19 and J usage is TRBJ1-6; weak D call: TRBD1 (6 bases). This CDR3 is 17 amino acids long. The V end lost 5 bases, the J end lost 6 bases, and 20 bases lay between the germline ends. CDR1 and CDR2 from the germline V gene are LNHDA and SQIVND (reference sequence). For the CDR3, the DNA is TGTGCCAGTAGTTCCCGAGGGGGGCGCTACACTAATTCACCCCTCCACTTT. Translating it yields CASSSRGGRYTNSPLHF.

With regard to this clone: Different DNA sequences within this sample yield the same CDR3. The chain couples TRBV7-2 to TRBJ2-3, with a tentative D call TRBD2 (6 bases). The V end lost 1 base, the J end lost 3 bases, and 8 bases lay between the germline ends. CDR3 length: 14 residues. The germline V gene encodes CDR1 SGHTA and CDR2 FQGNSA. The CDR3 sequence: CASSLVAGTDTQYF. The CDR3 DNA is TGTGCCAGCAGCTTAGTGGCGGGAACAGATACGCAGTATTTT.

This clone was seen at least ten times. This same CDR3 is encoded by further DNA sequences in the sample. The V gene is TRBV30, the J gene TRBJ2-7, with D possibly being TRBD1 (5 bases). Per the germline V gene, CDR1 is GTSNPN and CDR2 is SVGIG (reference sequence). This CDR3 has 11 residues. The V gene lost 3 bases and the J gene lost 7 bases, with 10 bases spanning the gap. The CDR3 spells CAWSGYREQYF. The CDR3 nucleotides are TGTGCCTGGAGCGGTTACAGGGAGCAGTACTTC.

The V and J genes are TRBV5-4 and TRBJ2-3, with 7 bases aligning to TRBD1. There are 14 residues in the CDR3. CDR1 and CDR2 from the germline V gene are SGHNT and YYREEE (reference sequence). J lost 2 bases, V lost 4 bases, and 4 bases had no gene match. CDR3 coding DNA: TGTGCCAGCAGCCGGGACAGTTACACAGATACGCAGTATTTT. Protein product: CASSRDSYTDTQYF.

This clone has just a few counts. This rearrangement joins TRBV25-1 to TRBJ1-4; 7 bases map to TRBD1. Trimming cost V 6 bases and J 8 bases; bases outside gene matches: 9. The germline CDR1 and CDR2 sequences are MGHDK and SYGVNS. This CDR3 is 14 amino acids long. The CDR3 protein is CASSRGGMEEKLFF. The CDR3 region has the DNA TGTGCCAGCAGCAGGGGGGGGATGGAGGAAAAACTGTTTTTT.

CDR3 DNA sequence: TGTGCCACTGTTTTGTGGGAGACCCAGTACTTC. Translation gives CATVLWETQYF. V usage is TRBV2 and J usage is TRBJ2-5; unclear D gene. The V and J ends lost 10 bases and 5 bases respectively, with 11 bases between them. The CDR3 is made up of 11 amino acids. Germline CDR1 and CDR2: SNHLY and FYNNEI. Complete variable domain (other parts from reference TRBV2 and TRBJ2-5): EPEVTQTPSHQVTQMGQEVILRCVPISNHLYFYWYRQILGQKVEFLVSFYNNEISEKSEIFDDQFSVERPDGSNFTLKIRSTKLEDSAMYFCATVLWETQYFGPGTRLLVL.

The rearrangement joins TRBV5-1 to TRBJ2-5; D remains ambiguous. CDR1 and CDR2 (germline): SGHRS, YFSETQ. V dropped 4 bases and J dropped 3 bases, with 13 bases sitting between them. The CDR3 has 14 amino acids. The CDR3 loop reads CASSPVSWEETQYF. DNA of the CDR3: TGCGCCAGCAGCCCCGTATCTTGGGAAGAGACCCAGTACTTC.

This clone turned up a few times. The chain combines TRBV4-1 with TRBJ1-3, with D uncertain. V was pared by 0 bases and J by 0 bases, with 18 bases between. This CDR3 has 19 amino acids. The V gene's germline CDR1 is MGHRA and CDR2 YSYEKL. The CDR3 sequence: CASSQDYPPRSSSGNTIYF. CDR3 bases: TGCGCCAGCAGCCAAGATTACCCCCCCAGGTCTAGCTCTGGAAACACCATATATTTT.

V and J are TRBV5-1 and TRBJ1-1, with unresolved D. Germline V gene sequence: CDR1 SGHRS, CDR2 YFSETQ. V was shortened by 1 base and J by 1 base, with 11 bases between the two germline ends. This CDR3 region has 15 residues. The CDR3 DNA is TGCGCCAGCAGCTTGCTTACAGCCTCGAACACTGAAGCTTTCTTT. Translated, it gives CASSLLTASNTEAFF.

The rearrangement links TRBV5-1 to TRBJ2-7, with D unresolved. The CDR3 spans 13 residues. V was pared by 4 bases and J by 0 bases, with 8 bases between. CDR1 is SGHRS, CDR2 YFSETQ, per germline. This chain's CDR3 is CASSVSVSYEQYF. The CDR3 DNA is TGCGCCAGCAGCGTTTCGGTCTCCTACGAGCAGTACTTC.

This clone came up a few times. J is TRBJ2-7 and V is TRBV11-3, with no clear D. Germline lookup yields CDR1 SGHNT and CDR2 YENEEA. V was trimmed by 6 bases and J by 3 bases, leaving 9 bases between them. The CDR3 covers 12 residues. CDR3 residues: CASSQNFYEQYF. DNA of the CDR3: TGTGCCAGCAGTCAGAATTTCTACGAGCAGTACTTC.

The V and J genes are TRBV29-1 and TRBJ2-7; 7 bases fit TRBD1. CDR1 and CDR2 from the germline V gene are SQVTM and ANQGSEA. V lost 6 bases and J lost 1; bases outside the gene matches: 3. CDR3 length equals 12 residues. The CDR3 nucleotides read TGCAGCGTCTTGGGACAGTCCTACGAGCAGTACTTC. Translated, it gives CSVLGQSYEQYF.

This clone was seen just once. The chain combines TRBV19 with TRBJ2-7; 9 positions agree with TRBD1. CDR1 is LNHDA, CDR2 SQIVND, per germline (reference sequence). The CDR3 has 16 residues. V dropped 5 bases and J dropped 0; count of bases not matched to a gene: 8. The CDR3 region has the DNA TGTGCCAGTAGTTTACTAGGACAGGGGAGCTCCTACGAGCAGTACTTC. The encoded protein is CASSLLGQGSSYEQYF. The full variable domain, with the rest looked up from reference TRBV19 and TRBJ2-7, is DGGITQSPKYLFRKEGQNVTLSCEQNLNHDAMYWYRQDPGQGLRLIYYSQIVNDFQKGDIAEGYSVSREKKESFPLTVTSAQKNPTAFYLCASSLLGQGSSYEQYFGPGTRLTVT.

The chain employs TRBV5-1 and TRBJ1-1; tentatively, D is TRBD1 (6 bases). V lost 2 bases and J 4 bases, leaving 12 bases between the germline ends. CDR3 length: 14 amino acids. Germline loops: CDR1 SGHRS, CDR2 YFSETQ. The CDR3 sequence: CASSFQGYATEAFF. The CDR3 nucleotides are TGCGCCAGCAGCTTCCAGGGGTACGCCACTGAAGCTTTCTTT. The full variable domain, rest sourced from reference TRBV5-1 and TRBJ1-1, is KAGVTQTPRYLIKTRGQQVTLSCSPISGHRSVSWYQQTPGQGLQFLFEYFSETQRNKGNFPGRFSGRQFSNSRSEMNVSTLELGDSALYLCASSFQGYATEAFFGQGTRLTVV.

V usage is TRBV6-5 and J usage is TRBJ2-7; 8 positions agree with TRBD2. Trimming at V came to 10 bases and at J to 1 base, leaving 9 bases not matched to a gene. This CDR3 has 14 residues. CDR1 and CDR2 from the germline V gene are MNHEY and SVGAGI. The CDR3 bases are TGTGCCACCGCTGGGGCTAGCGGGTCCTACGAGCAGTACTTC. It encodes CATAGASGSYEQYF.

Here the CDR3 reads CASSVAPNEKLFF. In DNA, the CDR3 is TGTGCCAGCAGCGTAGCTCCCAATGAAAAACTGTTTTTT. The chain combines TRBV9 with TRBJ1-4; D is unresolved. Germline CDR1 SGDLS, CDR2 YYNGEE. The CDR3 covers 13 residues. The V end lost 0 bases, the J end lost 5 bases, and 5 bases lay between the germline ends.

The rearrangement uses TRBV4-3 and TRBJ2-5, with D possibly TRBD1 on 5 matching bases. The end of the DNA is better explained by TRBJ2-7, so the J call may be wrong. CDR1 LGHNA and CDR2 YSLEER come from the germline V gene. The length of the CDR3 is 16 residues. The CDR3 coding sequence is TGCGCCAGCAGCCAAGATGTGAGACAGACTTACTACGAGCAGTACTTC. Its protein is CASSQDVRQTYYEQYF.